Listed here are 23 T cell receptor beta chains from one sample, sequenced in a study of blood T cells in healthy people across ages. It was with a sample-barcoded 5' primer and a J-beta primer mix that a second PCR of about 6 to 12 cycles was run. TCRdb re-called the 5' RACE reads through MiXCR, storing one row per CDR3 protein. The table records hundreds of thousands of distinct CDR3 sequences, about 32% of them present only once. The sequenced material came from blood. The receptors derive from an elderly woman in good health.

There are many counts of this clonotype. The chain uses TRBV7-2 and TRBJ2-2; the match to TRBD1 covers 8 bases. Trimming at V came to 4 bases and at J to 4 bases, leaving 14 bases not matched to a gene. The CDR3 contains 18 residues. CDR1 and CDR2 (germline): SGHTA, FQGNSA. The CDR3 DNA follows: TGTGCCAGCAGCTGGAGGGTTAGAGGGACAGGATTCACCGGGGAGCTGTTTTTT. It yields the protein CASSWRVRGTGFTGELFF. Combining the CDR3 with reference TRBV7-2 and TRBJ2-2 gives the whole variable domain GAGVSQSPSNKVTEKGKDVELRCDPISGHTALYWYRQSLGQGLEFLIYFQGNSAPDKSGLPSDRFSAERTGGSVSTLTIQRTQQEDSAVYLCASSWRVRGTGFTGELFFGEGSRLTVL.

Only a few counts were recorded for this clonotype. It may be a read error: a sequence one base away is much more abundant. The chain couples TRBV12-3 or TRBV12-4 to TRBJ2-7; 9 bases map to TRBD1. This CDR3 is built from 15 residues. Trimming at V came to 3 bases and at J to 7 bases, leaving 10 bases not matched to a gene. DNA for the CDR3: TGTGCCAGCAGTTTTCGCGGGACAGGGAATCGTGAGCAGTACTTC. Translation gives CASSFRGTGNREQYF.

This clonotype was detected ten times or more. The CDR3 sequence is CASSFQARGYEQYF. The DNA of the CDR3 is TGTGCCAGCAGCTTCCAGGCCAGGGGTTACGAGCAGTACTTC. V usage is TRBV7-9 and J usage is TRBJ2-7, with D perhaps TRBD1 (6 bases). The CDR3 has 14 amino acids. Per germline, CDR1 SEHNR and CDR2 FQNEAQ (reference sequence). V lost 3 bases and J lost 4, with 13 bases in between.

This clonotype was seen a few times. This chain connects TRBV7-9 to TRBJ1-4; 7 nucleotides agree with TRBD1. Per the germline V gene, CDR1 is SEHNR and CDR2 is FQNEAQ (reference sequence). V shed 1 base, J shed 0 bases, and the junction held 8 bases outside the gene matches. This CDR3 spans 18 amino acids. CDR3 in DNA: TGTGCCAGCAGCTTAGGGACAGGCCACGCTGCAACTAATGAAAAACTGTTTTTT. Amino acids: CASSLGTGHAATNEKLFF.

This clonotype was found many times. The chain recombines TRBV6-1 with TRBJ1-5; a possible D gene is TRBD1 (5 bases). Trimming took off 2 bases at V and 6 bases at J, with 11 bases between the two ends. Germline-derived CDR1 and CDR2 are MNHNS and SASEGT. CDR3 length: 14 residues. The CDR3 nucleotides read TGTGCCAGCAGTGAATCAGGGCTAGGTCAGCCCCAGCATTTT. Encoded protein: CASSESGLGQPQHF.

The chain combines TRBV12-3 or TRBV12-4 with TRBJ1-1; a possible D gene is TRBD1 (5 bases). Trimming took off 3 bases at V and 1 base at J, with 9 bases between the two ends. The length of the CDR3 is 14 residues. The CDR3 region is CASSFPGPNTEAFF. CDR3 nucleotide sequence: TGTGCCAGCAGTTTTCCGGGGCCGAACACTGAAGCTTTCTTT.

As for this clonotype: A read error may be the cause here, since a much bigger clone is one base away. The chain combines TRBV6-2 or TRBV6-3 with TRBJ2-1, with TRBD1 identical over 10 bases. Germline CDR1 and CDR2: MNHEY and SVGEGT. The CDR3 consists of 17 residues. The CDR3 loop is CANRDRGYSTGINGQFF. The DNA of the CDR3 is TGTGCCAACCGGGACAGGGGTTACTCCACGGGGATCAATGGGCAGTTCTTC.

At least ten counts were recorded for this clonotype. J is TRBJ2-7 and V is TRBV4-1; TRBD1 matches 7 bases. This CDR3 has 18 amino acids. V dropped 2 bases and J dropped 1; count of bases not matched to a gene: 14. Germline V lookup: CDR1 MGHRA, CDR2 YSYEKL. Here the CDR3 reads CASSQPSTTGQPSYEQYF. The CDR3 DNA follows: TGCGCCAGCAGCCAACCCTCAACAACGGGACAGCCTTCCTACGAGCAGTACTTC.

This clonotype has a count of ten or more. The chain recombines TRBV12-3 or TRBV12-4 with TRBJ2-6; TRBD1 agrees at 7 bases. V shed 3 bases, J shed 1 base, and the junction held 6 bases outside the gene matches. The length of the CDR3 is 17 residues. CDR3 bases: TGTGCCAGCAGTTTGAAACAGGGGTTATCTGGGGCCAACGTCCTGACTTTC. Its translation: CASSLKQGLSGANVLTF.

This clonotype showed up many times. The chain uses TRBV12-3 or TRBV12-4 and TRBJ2-1; 9 nucleotides match TRBD2. The CDR3 is 11 residues long. Trimming removed 6 bases from V and 14 bases from J; junction bases left unmatched: 5. CDR3 in DNA: TGTGCCAGCAGGCGGACTAGCGTCGAGTTCTTC. Its translation is CASRRTSVEFF.

This clonotype was detected a few times. V usage is TRBV7-2 and J usage is TRBJ2-2; D not resolved. The ends were cut back, 2 bases at V and 8 bases at J, with 12 bases in the middle. This CDR3 comprises 14 residues. The germline gives CDR1 SGHTA, CDR2 FQGNSA. The CDR3 region is CASSLTAFGGELFF. CDR3 bases: TGTGCCAGCAGCTTAACCGCCTTTGGGGGGGAGCTGTTTTTT.

This clonotype has ten or more counts. The chain carries TRBV9 and TRBJ2-1, with unresolved D. Trimming took 0 bases from V and 10 from J, leaving 11 bases between them. Germline assignment: CDR1 SGDLS and CDR2 YYNGEE. This CDR3 spans 13 amino acids. The chain's CDR3 is CASSVAFSSEQFF. The CDR3 coding sequence is TGTGCCAGCAGCGTAGCTTTTAGTAGCGAGCAGTTCTTC.

The table lists this clonotype with many counts. The chain employs TRBV29-1 and TRBJ2-1, with 10 bases that match TRBD1. The germline gives CDR1 SQVTM, CDR2 ANQGSEA. V lost 5 bases to trimming and J lost 3 bases; unmatched junction nucleotides: 10. This CDR3 is 16 amino acids long. This chain's CDR3 is CSVHLATGGVYNEQFF. The CDR3 bases are TGCAGCGTTCACCTAGCGACAGGGGGCGTCTACAATGAGCAGTTCTTC.

Points on this clonotype: Germline and junction disagree at one end, which may indicate a read error. J is TRBJ1-4 and V is TRBV5-1; unclear D gene. CDR1 and CDR2 from the germline V gene are SGHRS and YFSETQ. The CDR3 is 15 residues long. The CDR3 protein is CASSLAGVANEELFF. CDR3 DNA sequence: TGCGCCAGCAGCTTGGCCGGGGTTGCTAATGAAGAACTGTTTTTT. Full variable domain (outside the CDR3, taken from reference TRBV5-1 and TRBJ1-4): KAGVTQTPRYLIKTRGQQVTLSCSPISGHRSVSWYQQTPGQGLQFLFEYFSETQRNKGNFPGRFSGRQFSNSRSEMNVSTLELGDSALYLCASSLAGVANEELFFGSGTQLSVL.

This clonotype occurred a few times. The J gene is TRBJ1-4, the V gene TRBV6-6; TRBD1 agrees at 9 bases. CDR3 length: 15 amino acids. CDR1 MNHNY and CDR2 SVGAGI come from the germline V gene (reference sequence). Unmatched junction bases numbered 4, after V lost 2 bases and J lost 6 bases. CDR3 nucleotide sequence: TGTGCCAGCAGTTACGACGGGACAGGGTATGAAAAACTGTTTTTT. Residues: CASSYDGTGYEKLFF.

The V call is TRBV7-2, the J call TRBJ1-2, with 7 bases aligning to TRBD1. The J segment lost 0 bases and the V segment lost 7 bases, leaving 8 bases of the junction unmatched. The CDR3 covers 15 residues. Germline assignment: CDR1 SGHTA and CDR2 FQGNSA. The CDR3 nucleotides are TGTGCCAGCATTTCCCAGACAGGGACTAACTATGGCTACACCTTC. It yields the protein CASISQTGTNYGYTF.

This clonotype was detected a few times. This may be a read error, as it is one base from a much larger clone. This chain links TRBV7-9 with TRBJ1-2; D gene unclear. The CDR3 has 14 amino acids. Germline assignment: CDR1 SEHNR and CDR2 FQNEAQ (reference sequence). Trimming pared 5 bases from V and 6 bases from J, leaving 16 bases between. DNA for the CDR3: TGTGCCAGCAGCCCTCGGAGGGTTACAGATGGCTACACCTTC. Its translation is CASSPRRVTDGYTF.

This clonotype was detected ten times or more. The chain carries TRBV5-1 and TRBJ1-1, with D possibly TRBD1 on 6 matching bases. This CDR3 is built from 15 residues. The ends were cut back, 4 bases at V and 1 base at J, with 14 bases in the middle. Germline V CDR1 and CDR2: SGHRS, YFSETQ. In nucleotides, the CDR3 is TGCGCCAGCAGCCCTAGGACAGCGAGGAACACTGAAGCTTTCTTT. Translated, it gives CASSPRTARNTEAFF.

This clonotype appeared many times. The rearrangement links TRBV24-1 to TRBJ2-3, with 11 bases lining up with TRBD2. The CDR3 extends over 15 amino acids. Trimming cost V 4 bases and J 8 bases; bases outside gene matches: 7. Germline CDR1 reads KGHDR; CDR2 reads SFDVKD. In nucleotides, the CDR3 is TGTGCCACCAGTGACCCGACTAGCGGGGTGGCTACGCAGTATTTT. This sequence encodes CATSDPTSGVATQYF.

The chain is built from TRBV9 and TRBJ2-5, with D tentatively TRBD1 (5 bases). This CDR3 has 15 residues. CDR1 is SGDLS and CDR2 is YYNGEE in the germline V gene. With 0 bases removed from V and 11 bases from J, the gap between germline ends came to 20 bases. The CDR3 region is CASSVGAGWGNEQYF. The CDR3 region has the DNA TGTGCCAGCAGCGTAGGTGCAGGGTGGGGCAATGAGCAGTACTTC.

This clonotype was counted many times. The chain joins TRBV5-6 to TRBJ2-1; either TRBD1 or TRBD2 may supply D (5 bases each). CDR1 is SGHDT and CDR2 is YYEEEE in the germline V gene. The CDR3 has 13 residues. V was shortened by 2 bases and J by 8 bases, with 11 bases between the two germline ends. CDR3 nucleotide sequence: TGTGCCAGCAGCTTTCGTGTGGGGGATGAGCAGTTCTTC. It encodes CASSFRVGDEQFF.

On this clonotype: At one of its ends the junction is not consistent with the germline gene, which may arise from a read error. The chain links TRBV6-2 or TRBV6-3 to TRBJ1-1, with D hard to call. This CDR3 contains 14 residues. Germline V gene sequence: CDR1 MNHEY, CDR2 SVGEGT. CDR3 nucleotide sequence: TGTGCCAGCAGTCACTCGACGGGTACCACTGAAGCTTTCTTT. It translates to CASSHSTGTTEAFF.

This clonotype occurred many times. The chain recombines TRBV13 with TRBJ2-3; D is possibly TRBD2 (5 bases). The V end was cut by 5 bases, the J end by 4 bases, with 19 bases between. This CDR3 contains 16 residues. The V gene's germline CDR1 is PRHDT and CDR2 FYEKMQ (reference sequence). Written as DNA, the CDR3 is TGTGCCAGCAGCGGGCGACTATACCGTAATGCAGATACGCAGTATTTT. Its protein product is CASSGRLYRNADTQYF.